This T cell receptor beta chain originates from a study of brain T cells in children with intractable seizures. The assay was immunoSEQ multiplex PCR, and TCRdb's table has in-frame clones only and misses some. The repertoire consists of some 7,700 clones, with roughly four fifths occurring once and the leading ten covering about 9.4%. The sequenced cases were selected for having the highest brain T cell transcript signatures. Before surgery, patients took at least one anti-epileptic drug. The germline CDR1 and CDR2 sequences are MNHEY and SVGAGI. V lost 10 bases to trimming and J lost 5 bases; unmatched junction nucleotides: 5. The CDR3 runs 13 residues. Turning to this clone: Its antigen is not known.

Whole-study findings and limits: Each case's top public CDR3 resembled known HCMV, EBV or influenza A CDR3s.

The starting material was resected brain tissue, obtained at surgery. The clonotype originates from a boy less than two years old with tuberous sclerosis and intractable seizures. The rearrangement joins TRBV6-5 to TRBJ2-1, with 10 bases identical to TRBD2. CDR3 protein: CAIRLAGDNEQFF. CDR3 bases: TGTGCCATCAGACTAGCGGGTGACAATGAGCAGTTCTTC.